This T cell receptor beta chain came from a study of regulatory T cells in long-lasting Graves disease. Study-level results: Persistent disease showed a preference for TRBV28, TRBJ1-2 and TRBJ2-5.

Building of the TCR beta libraries involved iRepertoire HTBI primers and Arm-PCR of CDR3 regions. TCRdb reprocessed the multiplex PCR reads via MiXCR and lists one record per CDR3 protein. The table shows a few hundred thousand distinct CDR3 sequences, with about 11% occurring only once. CDR3 size: 13 residues. V was pared by 3 bases and J by 2 bases, with 7 bases between. The sample holds many counts of this clonotype. Antigen: not known. The time point here: newly diagnosed GD, antithyroid drugs for less than 3 months. From PBMCs, RNA was extracted and then used to make the TCR library. The data also belong to a second study, concerning T cells in Graves' hyperthyroidism and ophthalmopathy. That study adds: Across 18 months, stable Graves' hyperthyroidism was marked by no progression to ophthalmopathy.

Source: peripheral blood mononuclear cells (PBMCs), taken at new diagnosis, from a patient treated with antithyroid drugs. The receptor comes from a woman younger than 35 with Graves disease. The rearrangement links TRBV12-3 or TRBV12-4 to TRBJ1-1; D not resolved. The CDR3, as DNA: TGTGCCAGCAGTTTTGCGGAAAACACTGAAGCTTTCTTT. Its protein product is CASSFAENTEAFF.